These 15 T cell receptor beta chains came from one sample sequenced in a study of cytomegalovirus exposure and HLA in healthy donors. Clones were sequenced by immunoSEQ multiplex PCR, and TCRdb holds only the in-frame ones, with some missing. The sample holds about 50,000 clones; almost 95% are singletons and the top ten take 1.4%. Specimen: PBMCs. All receptors derive from a man younger than 35 in good health and CMV-seronegative.

The chain carries TRBV28 and TRBJ1-5; no clear D. Germline V lookup: CDR1 MDHEN, CDR2 SYDVKM. This CDR3 has 14 residues. V lost 7 bases to trimming and J lost 7 bases, with 17 bases between them. CDR3 coding DNA: TGTGCCAGCACCTACGGGTTGGGTTTGCAGCCCCAGCATTTT. It specifies CASTYGLGLQPQHF.

This chain links TRBV9 with TRBJ2-1; the match to TRBD1 covers 9 bases. From germline, CDR1 is SGDLS and CDR2 YYNGEE. This CDR3 has 16 residues. J gave up 6 bases and V 4 bases, and 11 bases lay outside the gene matches. This CDR3 is CASSYGTGSKSNEQFF. The CDR3 DNA follows: TGTGCCAGCAGCTACGGGACAGGGAGTAAATCCAATGAGCAGTTCTTC.

The rearrangement uses TRBV7-9 and TRBJ2-1, with 7 bases lining up with TRBD2. Germline lookup yields CDR1 SEHNR and CDR2 FQNEAQ (reference sequence). The CDR3 runs 14 residues. V was clipped by 5 bases and J by 9 bases; unmatched bases: 10. CDR3 in amino acids: CASSPPGRLGEQFF. CDR3 sequence (DNA): TGTGCCAGCAGCCCTCCCGGGAGGTTGGGTGAGCAGTTCTTC.

For this clone: One end of the junction is discordant with germline, which a read error may explain. The genes are TRBV15 and TRBJ2-3; no reliable D call. The CDR3 is made up of 13 amino acids. The germline V gene has CDR1 LNHNV and CDR2 YYDKDF (reference sequence). CDR3 sequence: CATSRGSTETQYF. The CDR3 nucleotides read TGTGCCACCAGCAGAGGATCAACAGAGACGCAGTATTTT.

This chain connects TRBV7-2 to TRBJ2-7; 9 bases are shared with TRBD1. Germline V gene sequence: CDR1 SGHTA, CDR2 FQGNSA. CDR3 length: 13 residues. J was trimmed by 4 bases and V by 5 bases; bases with no gene match: 3. The CDR3: CASSIGTGYEQYF. CDR3 sequence (DNA): TGTGCCAGCAGCATAGGGACAGGGTACGAGCAGTACTTC.

The genes are TRBV19 and TRBJ1-3; 7 positions agree with TRBD1. From germline, CDR1 is LNHDA and CDR2 SQIVND (reference sequence). The trim removed 2 bases at V and 2 bases at J, leaving 3 bases unmatched. The CDR3 is made up of 15 amino acids. CDR3 sequence (DNA): TGTGCCAGTAGTATACTACAGGGGACTGGAAACACCATATATTTT. It translates to CASSILQGTGNTIYF.

This clone was seen more than once but under ten times. The chain links TRBV6-4 to TRBJ2-6; D is unresolved. Per the germline V gene, CDR1 is MRHNA and CDR2 is SNTAGT. The V gene lost 0 bases and the J gene lost 1 base, with 7 bases spanning the gap. The CDR3 spans 16 residues. CDR3 sequence: CASSDSPVSGANVLTF. The CDR3 nucleotides are TGTGCCAGCAGTGACTCCCCCGTATCTGGGGCCAACGTCCTGACTTTC.

V gene TRBV7-8 combines with J gene TRBJ2-7; TRBD1 matches at 10 bases. Germline-derived CDR1 and CDR2 are SGHVS and FQNEAQ. V shed 4 bases and J 3 bases; nucleotides not matched to a gene: 9. This CDR3 comprises 16 residues. The CDR3 nucleotides are TGTGCCAGCAGCTCCGATCCCGGGACAGGGGTCTACGAGCAGTACTTC. It codes for CASSSDPGTGVYEQYF.

The chain couples TRBV27 to TRBJ2-2; 9 nucleotides match TRBD2. The CDR3 is made up of 15 amino acids. Per the germline V gene, CDR1 is MNHEY and CDR2 is SMNVEV (reference sequence). The trim removed 3 bases at V and 6 bases at J, leaving 5 bases unmatched. The CDR3 sequence is CASSFSGRGPGELFF. The DNA for the CDR3 is TGTGCCAGCAGTTTTAGCGGGAGAGGACCCGGGGAGCTGTTTTTT.

V usage is TRBV4-3 and J usage is TRBJ2-7; 11 bases are a match to TRBD2. V trimming: 0 bases; J trimming: 4 bases; junction bases outside the gene matches: 8. There are 17 residues in the CDR3. Germline CDR1 reads LGHNA; CDR2 reads YSLEER. CDR3 loop: CASSQDLPSGRRYEQYF. CDR3 in DNA: TGCGCCAGCAGCCAAGATCTGCCTAGCGGGAGGAGGTACGAGCAGTACTTC.

The V and J genes are TRBV10-3 and TRBJ2-7; D ambiguous. The V gene's germline CDR1 is ENHRY and CDR2 SYGVKD. V dropped 6 bases and J dropped 1 base, with 16 bases sitting between them. The CDR3 spans 15 residues. CDR3 nucleotides: TGTGCCATCAGCTCCACGACTCAGATGTCCTACGAGCAGTACTTC. This codes for CAISSTTQMSYEQYF.

The chain is built from TRBV10-1 and TRBJ1-5; no reliable D call. The CDR3 is made up of 15 amino acids. Germline CDR1 is WNHNN and CDR2 is SYGVQD (reference sequence). V lost 8 bases and J lost 0, with 14 bases in between. Here the CDR3 DNA reads TGCGCCAGCTTATCCGACACCAATAGCAATCAGCCCCAGCATTTT. Encoded protein: CASLSDTNSNQPQHF.

The chain has TRBV11-2 and TRBJ2-7; 12 bases match TRBD2. There are 14 residues in the CDR3. With 4 bases clipped from V and 4 bases from J, the junction kept 2 bases outside the gene matches. Germline values: CDR1 SGHAT, CDR2 FQNNGV. This chain's CDR3 is CASSYGLAGYEQYF. Here the CDR3 DNA reads TGTGCCAGCAGCTACGGACTAGCGGGATACGAGCAGTACTTC.

This chain connects TRBV5-1 to TRBJ2-7, with 7 bases fitting TRBD1. The CDR3 sequence is 16 residues long. The ends lost 4 bases at V and 2 bases at J; junction bases unmatched: 12. Germline CDR1 SGHRS, CDR2 YFSETQ. The CDR3 DNA is TGCGCCAGCAGCGTCCTACCGGGACAGACCACCTACGAGCAGTACTTC. Translating gives CASSVLPGQTTYEQYF.

V usage is TRBV6-6 and J usage is TRBJ2-5; possible D gene TRBD2, 6 bases. V gave up 8 bases and J gave up 1 base, with 8 bases separating them. From germline, CDR1 is MNHNY and CDR2 SVGAGI (reference sequence). The length of the CDR3 is 12 residues. The CDR3 region is CASCGVQETQYF. CDR3 nucleotide sequence: TGTGCCAGCTGCGGGGTCCAAGAGACCCAGTACTTC.